This is a list of T cell receptor beta chains from one sample in a study of CD8 T cells in ankylosing spondylitis. One entry per CDR3 protein, called by TCRdb with MiXCR from the 5' RACE reads. The repertoire holds around 540,000 distinct CDR3 sequences, with 12% as singletons. The sample consisted of blood, either unsorted or a sorted T cell fraction (not recorded which). These receptors originate from a male donor with ankylosing spondylitis. The CDR3 runs from the conserved cysteine through the conserved F or W. A D gene is named only where the DNA matches it firmly. Expanded clones are given a class, and other clones once, few, many or no size at all.

size: few; J: TRBJ2-5; D: .; V: TRBV24-1; DNA: TGTGCCACCAGTGATTGGGACATAGAGACCCAGTACTTC; CDR3: CATSDWDIETQYF
size: .; J: TRBJ2-1; D: .; V: TRBV2; DNA: TGTGCCAGCAGTGACACGACTAGTTTGGATGAGCAGTTCTTC; CDR3: CASSDTTSLDEQFF
size: few; J: TRBJ2-4; D: TRBD1; V: TRBV3-1; DNA: TGTGCCAGCAGCCGCACAGGGGGCGCTTCCAAAAACATTCAGTACTTC; CDR3: CASSRTGGASKNIQYF
size: .; J: TRBJ2-7; D: .; V: TRBV13; DNA: TGTGCCAGCAGCCTCGGACTGTCGGGCTACGAGCGGTACTTC; CDR3: CASSLGLSGYERYF
size: .; J: TRBJ2-5; D: TRBD1; V: TRBV5-1; DNA: TGCGCCAGCAGCTTGTTAGGACAGGGGGCGGAGACCCAGTACTTC; CDR3: CASSLLGQGAETQYF
size: few; J: TRBJ1-6; D: TRBD1; V: TRBV9; DNA: TGTGCCAGCAGCCCTTTAGGACAGGGGTTGAGCTCACCCCTCCACTTT; CDR3: CASSPLGQGLSSPLHF
size: .; J: TRBJ2-7; D: .; V: TRBV7-6; DNA: TGTGCCAGCAGCTTATCGGTCGGTCGCGCCTACGAGCAGTACTTC; CDR3: CASSLSVGRAYEQYF
size: few; J: TRBJ2-7; D: .; V: TRBV19; DNA: TGTGCCACCCGCCCCGGCGGCTCCTACGAGCAGTACTTC; CDR3: CATRPGGSYEQYF
size: few; J: TRBJ2-2; D: TRBD2; V: TRBV20-1; DNA: TGCAGTGCTAGACCCCTCCTTACTGGCGGGAGAACCGGGGAGCTGTTTTTT; CDR3: CSARPLLTGGRTGELFF
size: .; J: TRBJ1-1; D: TRBD1; V: TRBV18; DNA: TGTGCCAGCTCCCCGGGACAGGGGATTGAAGCTTTCTTT; CDR3: CASSPGQGIEAFF
size: few; J: TRBJ2-7; D: .; V: TRBV6-1; DNA: TGTGCCAGCAGGGCCCCTGCGGAGGAGTCCTACGAGCAGTACTTC; CDR3: CASRAPAEESYEQYF
size: .; J: TRBJ2-7; D: .; V: TRBV28; DNA: TGTGCCAGCAGTTCCCCGGCTGGGACCCCCTCCTACGAGCAGTACTTC; CDR3: CASSSPAGTPSYEQYF
size: few; J: TRBJ1-2; D: .; V: TRBV29-1; DNA: TGCAGCGTTGATGCCAGGGAAAACTATGGCTACACCTTC; CDR3: CSVDARENYGYTF
size: many; J: TRBJ2-3; D: .; V: TRBV12-3/TRBV12-4; DNA: TGTGCCAGCAAATACCAGGGCAGCACAGATACGCAGTATTTT; CDR3: CASKYQGSTDTQYF
size: many; J: TRBJ2-3; D: .; V: TRBV5-1; DNA: TGCGCCAGCAGCTTGGTTTCTGGCACAGATACGCAGTATTTT; CDR3: CASSLVSGTDTQYF
size: .; J: TRBJ1-6; D: .; V: TRBV3-1; DNA: TGTGCCAGCAGCCAAGGGGCAGGGCATAAAAGATCACCCCTCCACTTT; CDR3: CASSQGAGHKRSPLHF
size: few; J: TRBJ2-2; D: TRBD1; V: TRBV2; DNA: TGTGCCAGCAGTGACCCCGACAGGGTACGGGGCGGGGAGCTGTTTTTT; CDR3: CASSDPDRVRGGELFF
size: many; J: TRBJ2-1; D: .; V: TRBV7-8; DNA: TGTGCCAGCAGCTTAGCACTAGACTATCAGAATGAGCAGTTCTTC; CDR3: CASSLALDYQNEQFF
size: .; J: TRBJ1-3; D: .; V: TRBV29-1; DNA: TGCAGCGCGGACGGGACATCAGGAAACACCATATATTTT; CDR3: CSADGTSGNTIYF
size: .; J: TRBJ1-1; D: .; V: TRBV20-1; DNA: TGCAGTGCTAGAGACCCTATGAGCACTGAAGCTTTCTTT; CDR3: CSARDPMSTEAFF
size: few; J: TRBJ2-3; D: TRBD2; V: TRBV12-3/TRBV12-4; DNA: TGTGCCAGCAGTTTAGATATGCGGGAGGAGGGTACGCAGTATTTT; CDR3: CASSLDMREEGTQYF
size: many; J: TRBJ2-7; D: .; V: TRBV7-9; DNA: TGTGCAGGTGGATCGGCAGGGTACGAGCAGTACTTC; CDR3: CAGGSAGYEQYF
size: few; J: TRBJ2-7; D: TRBD2; V: TRBV5-1; DNA: TGCGCCAGCAGCGGGGAGGGGAATCCCCACTTCGAGAACTACGAGCAGTACTTC; CDR3: CASSGEGNPHFENYEQYF
size: few; J: TRBJ2-5; D: .; V: TRBV27; DNA: TGTGCCAGCAGTTTATCGTCAATCAAAGAGACCCAGTACTTC; CDR3: CASSLSSIKETQYF
size: many; J: TRBJ2-2; D: .; V: TRBV5-1; DNA: TGCGCCAGCAGCTTGGCTCTCACCGGGGAGCTGTTTTTT; CDR3: CASSLALTGELFF
size: .; J: TRBJ1-5; D: TRBD1; V: TRBV7-8; DNA: TGTGCCAGCAGCTTAGCGACAGGGGTTAGCAATCAGCCCCAGCATTTT; CDR3: CASSLATGVSNQPQHF
size: .; J: TRBJ1-1; D: TRBD1; V: TRBV20-1; DNA: TGCAGTGCTAGGGGGACAGGGGTGTCCACTGAAGCTTTCTTT; CDR3: CSARGTGVSTEAFF
size: .; J: TRBJ1-3; D: .; V: TRBV12-3/TRBV12-4; DNA: TGTGCCAGCAGTGACAGGACAATACGGAGAAACACCATATATTTT; CDR3: CASSDRTIRRNTIYF
size: .; J: TRBJ1-2; D: .; V: TRBV7-9; DNA: TGTGCCAGCAGCTCCCTTAGCGGCCAGGGTAATGGCTACACCTTC; CDR3: CASSSLSGQGNGYTF
size: .; J: TRBJ2-1; D: TRBD2; V: TRBV5-1; DNA: TGCGCCAGCAGCTCCGAAGCGGGAGGGAGGTGTGAGCAGTTCTTC; CDR3: CASSSEAGGRCEQFF
size: .; J: TRBJ1-2; D: .; V: TRBV6-5; DNA: TGTGCCAGCAGTTCCGACGACTATGGCTACACCTTC; CDR3: CASSSDDYGYTF
size: .; J: TRBJ2-2; D: TRBD2; V: TRBV29-1; DNA: TGCAGCGTTGAAGAAGCGGGAGTGGTCGGGGAGCTGTTTTTT; CDR3: CSVEEAGVVGELFF
size: many; J: TRBJ2-7; D: TRBD2; V: TRBV25-1; DNA: TGTGCCAGCAGAGGACTAGCGGGAGGGTACGAGCAGTACTTC; CDR3: CASRGLAGGYEQYF
size: many; J: TRBJ1-1; D: TRBD1; V: TRBV5-1; DNA: TGCGCCAGCAGCGTAGCGGCAGGACAGGGAGATACTGAAGCTTTCTTT; CDR3: CASSVAAGQGDTEAFF
size: many; J: TRBJ1-1; D: TRBD1; V: TRBV27; DNA: TGTGCCAGCAGTTTCGGTTGGACAGGGGCCACTGAAGCTTTCTTT; CDR3: CASSFGWTGATEAFF
size: .; J: TRBJ2-2; D: TRBD2; V: TRBV11-1; DNA: TGTGCCAGCAGCTTTTCGGCGGGAGGGCCGGACACCGGGGAGCTGTTTTTT; CDR3: CASSFSAGGPDTGELFF
size: .; J: TRBJ2-3; D: TRBD2; V: TRBV3-1; DNA: TGTGCCAGCAGCCAAAGAATAGCGGGAGCCGCAGATACGCAGTATTTT; CDR3: CASSQRIAGAADTQYF
size: .; J: TRBJ2-7; D: TRBD2; V: TRBV20-1; DNA: TGCAGTGCTTCCAAAGCGGGAGGGCCTGAGCTGTACTTC; CDR3: CSASKAGGPELYF
size: many; J: TRBJ2-4; D: TRBD1; V: TRBV20-1; DNA: TGCAGTGCTAGTCCTCCGGGACAGCTAAACATTCAGTACTTC; CDR3: CSASPPGQLNIQYF
size: .; J: TRBJ1-5; D: .; V: TRBV6-2/TRBV6-3; DNA: TGTGCCAGCAGATCGATCGCCGGGTCTTCGAGGGGGCAGCCCCAGCATTTT; CDR3: CASRSIAGSSRGQPQHF
size: .; J: TRBJ2-5; D: .; V: TRBV5-6; DNA: TGTGCCAGCAGCTTGCGAAGTGGGAGTGCGGAGACCCAGTACTTC; CDR3: CASSLRSGSAETQYF
size: few; J: TRBJ1-2; D: TRBD1; V: TRBV4-1; DNA: TGCGCCAGCAGCCCTCCGGGACAGGAGTCCCTGGGCTACACCTTC; CDR3: CASSPPGQESLGYTF
size: few; J: TRBJ2-1; D: TRBD1; V: TRBV29-1; DNA: TGCAGCGTGAACAGGGGGCCTTTCTACAATGAGCAGTTCTTC; CDR3: CSVNRGPFYNEQFF
size: few; J: TRBJ1-1; D: .; V: TRBV20-1; DNA: TGCAGTGCTAGAGATCTGCCACTCGCCGGGGTGAACACTGAAGCTTTCTTT; CDR3: CSARDLPLAGVNTEAFF